The present TCR beta chain was sequenced within a study of CD4+ T cells in melanoma. V gave up 8 bases and J gave up 5 bases, with 7 bases separating them. This CDR3 comprises 10 residues. In germline, CDR1 is SGHVS, CDR2 FQNEAQ. Some clones are missing from TCRdb's copy, which holds only in-frame ones; the method was immunoSEQ multiplex PCR. Among fewer than 150,000 clones, around 90% were seen once, and the ten largest hold less than 2%. Findings of the study overall: Diverse differentiation states were reported for melanoma neoantigen-specific CD4+ T cells. CD8+ T cell, macrophage and B cell function reportedly correlated with neoantigen-specific CD4+ T cells.

Worth noting for this clone: Its antigen is unidentified.

The chain carries TRBV7-8 and TRBJ2-7, with D unclear. This TCR was recovered from a human donor with melanoma. Here the CDR3 reads CASGGDEQYF. DNA for the CDR3: TGTGCCAGCGGTGGTGACGAGCAGTACTTC.